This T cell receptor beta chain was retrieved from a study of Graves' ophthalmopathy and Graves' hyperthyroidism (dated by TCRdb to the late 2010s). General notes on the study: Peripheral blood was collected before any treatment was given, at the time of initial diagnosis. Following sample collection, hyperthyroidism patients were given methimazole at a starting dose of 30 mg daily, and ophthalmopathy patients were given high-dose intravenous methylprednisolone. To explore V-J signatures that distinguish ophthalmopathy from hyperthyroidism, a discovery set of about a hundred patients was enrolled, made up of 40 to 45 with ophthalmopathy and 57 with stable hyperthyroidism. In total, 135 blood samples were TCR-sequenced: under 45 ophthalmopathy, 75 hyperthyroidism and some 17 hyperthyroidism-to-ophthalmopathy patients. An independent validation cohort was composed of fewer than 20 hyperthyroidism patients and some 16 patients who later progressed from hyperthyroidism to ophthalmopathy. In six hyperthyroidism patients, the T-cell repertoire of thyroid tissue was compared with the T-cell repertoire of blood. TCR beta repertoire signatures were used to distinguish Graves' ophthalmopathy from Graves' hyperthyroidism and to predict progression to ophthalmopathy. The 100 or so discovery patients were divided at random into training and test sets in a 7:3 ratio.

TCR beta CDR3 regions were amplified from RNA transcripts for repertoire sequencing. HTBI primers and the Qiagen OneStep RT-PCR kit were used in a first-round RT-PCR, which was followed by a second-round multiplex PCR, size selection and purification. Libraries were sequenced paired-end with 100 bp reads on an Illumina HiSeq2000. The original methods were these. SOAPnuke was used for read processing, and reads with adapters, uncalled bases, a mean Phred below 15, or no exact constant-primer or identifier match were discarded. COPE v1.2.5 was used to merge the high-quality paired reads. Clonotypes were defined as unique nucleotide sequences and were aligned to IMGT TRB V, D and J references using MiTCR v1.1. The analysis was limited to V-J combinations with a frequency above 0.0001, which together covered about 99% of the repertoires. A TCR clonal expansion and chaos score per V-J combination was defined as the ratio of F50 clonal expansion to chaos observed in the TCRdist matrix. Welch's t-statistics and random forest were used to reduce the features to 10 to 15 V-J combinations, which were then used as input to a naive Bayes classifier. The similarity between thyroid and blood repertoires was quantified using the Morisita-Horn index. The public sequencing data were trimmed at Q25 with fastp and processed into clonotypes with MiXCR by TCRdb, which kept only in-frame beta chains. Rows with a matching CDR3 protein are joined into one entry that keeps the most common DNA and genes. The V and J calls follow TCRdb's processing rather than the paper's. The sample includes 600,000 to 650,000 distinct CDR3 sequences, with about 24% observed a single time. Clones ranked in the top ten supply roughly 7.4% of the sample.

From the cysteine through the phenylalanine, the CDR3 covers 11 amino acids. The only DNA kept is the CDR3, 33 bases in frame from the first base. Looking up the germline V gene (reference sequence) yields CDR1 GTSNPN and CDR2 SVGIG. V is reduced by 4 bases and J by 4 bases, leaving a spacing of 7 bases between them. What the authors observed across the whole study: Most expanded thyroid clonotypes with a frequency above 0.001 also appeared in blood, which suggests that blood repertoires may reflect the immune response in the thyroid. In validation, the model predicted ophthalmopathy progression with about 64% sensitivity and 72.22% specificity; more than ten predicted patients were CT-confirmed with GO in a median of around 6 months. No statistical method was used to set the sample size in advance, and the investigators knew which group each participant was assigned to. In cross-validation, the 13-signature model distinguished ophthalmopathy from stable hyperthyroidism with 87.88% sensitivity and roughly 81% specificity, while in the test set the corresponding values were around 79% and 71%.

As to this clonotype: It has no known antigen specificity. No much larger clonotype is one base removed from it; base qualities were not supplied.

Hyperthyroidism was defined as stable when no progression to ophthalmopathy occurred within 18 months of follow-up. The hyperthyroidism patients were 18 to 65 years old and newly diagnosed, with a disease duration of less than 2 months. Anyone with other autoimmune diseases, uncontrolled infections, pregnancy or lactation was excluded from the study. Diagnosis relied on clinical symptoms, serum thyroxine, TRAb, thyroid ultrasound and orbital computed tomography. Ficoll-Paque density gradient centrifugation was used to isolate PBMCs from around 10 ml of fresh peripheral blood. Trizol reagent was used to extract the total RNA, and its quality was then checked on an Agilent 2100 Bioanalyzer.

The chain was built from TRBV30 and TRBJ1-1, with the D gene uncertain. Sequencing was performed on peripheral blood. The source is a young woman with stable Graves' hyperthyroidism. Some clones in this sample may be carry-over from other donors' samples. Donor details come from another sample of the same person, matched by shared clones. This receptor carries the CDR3 CAWNRRTEAFF. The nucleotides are TGTGCCTGGAATCGGCGCACTGAAGCTTTCTTT. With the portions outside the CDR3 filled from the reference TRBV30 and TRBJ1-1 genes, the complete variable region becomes SQTIHQWPATLVQPVGSPLSLECTVEGTSNPNLYWYRQAAGRGLQLLFYSVGIGQISSEVPQNLSASRPQDRQFILSSKKLLLSDSGFYLCAWNRRTEAFFGQGTRLTVV.